This T cell receptor beta chain was identified during a study of shared clonotypes between healthy human individuals. Overall study results and limits: Among the subsets, naive ones generally showed larger estimated richness than memory ones.

The CDR3 loop spans 14 amino acids. Germline CDR1 and CDR2: SGHAT and FQNNGV. Losses at the gene ends were 8 bases for V and 2 bases for J; bases not matched to a gene: 3. Assay: immunoSEQ multiplex PCR; the TCRdb copy retains only in-frame clones and omits some. The sample carries roughly 1 million clones, roughly 74% recorded once. As regards this clone: Its matching antigen is unknown.

Sequencing was performed on memory CD4+ T cells from PBMCs. The subset was: CD45RA-negative fraction. This receptor was identified in a man between 18 and 35 years old in good health. Some clones in this sample may be carry-over from other donors' samples. The chain combines TRBV11-2 with TRBJ2-3; TRBD2 matches at 11 bases. CDR3 nucleotide sequence: TGTGCCAGCGGGGGACTAGCGGACACAGATACGCAGTATTTT. It codes for CASGGLADTDTQYF.